This TCR beta chain comes out of a study of tumor and adjacent non-tumor tissue in lung cancer (dated by TCRdb to 2016 to 2019). Turning to the overall study: The cohort included eleven to twelve adenocarcinoma, 2 squamous cell carcinoma and 1 small cell lung cancer patients. For each patient, one tumor sample and one normal lung sample were taken, giving 25 to 30 paired specimens that underwent TCRbeta CDR3 sequencing. Using bulk TCRbeta repertoires from under 18 lung cancer patients, the study set lung tumor tissue side by side with matched distant non-tumor lung tissue. The 15 enrolled patients, of whom some ten were men and 5 were women, were aged about 30 to 80 years and were diagnosed with TNM stage I to III disease. In total, sequencing yielded 125,075,908 productive TCRbeta reads, which works out to an average of approximately 4.1 million reads per sample.

Summary of the overall study and its limitations: The methods do not name the sequencing platform or mention unique molecular identifiers. The top 100 clones accounted for a significantly larger cumulative portion of the repertoire in normal lung than in tumor tissue. Only roughly 16 patients were in the cohort, and the authors stated that larger samples and more detailed clinical data are needed. Peripheral blood was not sequenced, so blood TCRbeta repertoires were not examined in the lung cancer patients of the study. Significantly higher TCR diversity (inverse Simpson) was observed in tumor tissue than in normal lung tissue (approximately 430 vs 150, P = 0.0075, Mann-Whitney U test). Younger patients had significantly higher TCR diversity, and higher tumor TCR diversity was associated with shorter overall and disease-free survival.

The library was made by multiplex PCR. Sequencing used an Illumina HiSeq 2500. Following protocols modified from ARM-PCR, the researchers constructed TCRbeta libraries through three rounds of nested PCR with primers (Table S4). Before sequencing, PCR products of 200-500 bp were cut from the gel and purified using the QIAquick gel extraction kit. The study's own analysis went as follows. Trimmomatic was used to clean the reads, FLASH was used to merge the reads into complete CDR3 sequences, and MiTCR was used to assign the reads to V(D)J germline segments. Clonal diversity was computed as the inverse Simpson's index with VDJtools. Productive reads were defined as in-frame sequences without a premature stop codon. TCRdb reprocessing: public reads trimmed at Q25 with fastp, clones called with MiXCR, in-frame beta chains kept. When rows share a CDR3 protein, they turn into one entry using the most common DNA and genes. None of the V and J calls come from the authors' own analysis; TCRdb made them. The sample has about 50,000 distinct CDR3 sequences on record, 74% of them singletons. The ten largest clonotypes hold around a quarter of the sample.

Bulk unsorted tissue served as the source for RNA extraction, and RNA quality was assessed using a NanoDrop ND-1000 and an Agilent 2100. The normal lung samples consisted of distant non-tumor tissue collected more than 3 cm from the tumor edge. The donors were newly diagnosed lung cancer patients admitted for thoracic surgery in China from August to November 2014 who had not received prior chemotherapy. Patients with previous radiotherapy or chemotherapy, or with another concurrent cancer, were excluded from the study. Pieces of surgical tissue measuring about 1-2.1 cm3 were kept in RNAlater solution and stored at -80 degrees C until use. CDR3 length: 10 amino acids, cysteine to phenylalanine. The CDR3 DNA has 30 bases and is translated from base 1. V has 7 bases trimmed and J has 7 bases trimmed; junction bases matching no gene number 1. The germline V gene yields SQVTM for CDR1 and ANQGSEA for CDR2.

This clonotype has only a few counts. It has no known antigen specificity. Qualities for individual bases were not recorded, and no much larger clone is one base off. The sequence is built from TRBV29-1 and TRBJ2-1, and 7 bases in between align with TRBD1. The material sequenced was distant non-tumor lung tissue. This TCR came from a woman aged 55 to 70 with non-small cell lung cancer. The CDR3 reads as follows: CSAGGNEQFF. The sequenced DNA is TGCAGCGCAGGGGGAAATGAGCAGTTCTTC.